Listed below are T cell receptor beta chains from one sample, sequenced in a study of cytomegalovirus exposure and HLA in healthy donors. Produced via immunoSEQ multiplex PCR; TCRdb's table is partial and in-frame only. The sample includes fewer than 200,000 clones, roughly four fifths of them seen just once. The specimen sequenced was PBMCs. All receptors derive from a man in his forties or fifties in good health and CMV-seronegative. CDR3s include the opening cysteine and the closing phenylalanine or tryptophan. The D gene is left open where the match is weak. Clone size is given for some rows only: seen once, a few or many times, or a class if the clone is expanded.

TRBJ2-7,once,TRBD2,TRBV9,TGTGCCAGCAGCTTCGGGGGGTTTTCGGGCGAGCAGTACTTC,CASSFGGFSGEQYF
TRBJ1-2,NA,TRBD1,TRBV5-1,TGCGCCAGCAGCATCGACAGGGGCGGCTACACCTTC,CASSIDRGGYTF
TRBJ2-1,NA,NA,TRBV9,TGTGCCAGCAGCGTAGGAGCCCTAGGAAATGAGCAGTTCTTC,CASSVGALGNEQFF
TRBJ2-5,NA,NA,TRBV5-1,TGCGCCAGCAGCCCCGAGGGGGGGGAGACCCAGTACTTC,CASSPEGGETQYF
TRBJ2-7,NA,NA,TRBV7-8,TGTGCCAGCAGCTTAGTGACAGTGGGCGAGCAGTACTTC,CASSLVTVGEQYF
TRBJ2-2,NA,NA,TRBV19,TGTGCCAGTAGTATAGATTCTAACCGAGCGAACACCGGGGAGCTGTTTTTT,CASSIDSNRANTGELFF
TRBJ1-1,NA,NA,TRBV28,TGTGCCAGCAGGGACAGGAACACTGAAGCTTTCTTT,CASRDRNTEAFF
TRBJ2-7,NA,TRBD1,TRBV28,TGTGCCAGCAGTTCTGTAGGACAGGGGTTGTCTAGCGAGCAGTACTTC,CASSSVGQGLSSEQYF
TRBJ2-7,NA,TRBD1,TRBV5-8,TGTGCCAGCAGCTTGGGACAGGGGGAACCGTACGAGCAGTACTTC,CASSLGQGEPYEQYF
TRBJ2-7,NA,NA,TRBV6-6,TGTGCCAGCAGTTACTCGGGATCGACAGTCTCCTACGAGCAGTACTTC,CASSYSGSTVSYEQYF
TRBJ1-1,NA,TRBD1,TRBV7-3,TGTGCCAGCAGCTCAACAGGGGCGGGGACTGAAGCTTTCTTT,CASSSTGAGTEAFF
TRBJ1-2,NA,NA,TRBV7-9,TGTGCCAGCAGCCGACTGGAGTCCTATGGCTACACCTTC,CASSRLESYGYTF
TRBJ2-7,NA,NA,TRBV5-5,TGTGCCAGCAGCTATGGCCCCTACGAGCAGTACTTC,CASSYGPYEQYF
TRBJ2-5,NA,TRBD2,TRBV7-9,TGTGCCAGCAGCTTATTGCGGGGGGGCCGGGAGACCCAGTACTTC,CASSLLRGGRETQYF
TRBJ2-5,NA,NA,TRBV6-4,TGTGCCAGCAGTGACTCCGGGACTGTTAAAGAGACCCAGTACTTC,CASSDSGTVKETQYF
TRBJ1-2,NA,TRBD1,TRBV18,TGTGCCAGCTCACCCGCGACAGGGAGCTTAAGCTCTGGCTACACCTTC,CASSPATGSLSSGYTF
TRBJ2-7,once,TRBD2,TRBV9,TGTGCCAGCAGCGTAGGGTCTTATGAAGCGGGGGGGCTTGAGCAGTACTTC,CASSVGSYEAGGLEQYF
TRBJ1-2,few,TRBD1,TRBV4-3,TGCGCCAGCAGCCAAGATGGGACAGGGATTGGCTACACCTTC,CASSQDGTGIGYTF
TRBJ2-5,NA,TRBD2,TRBV7-3,TGTGCCGGCAGACTAGCGGGGGGTCCGGGAGAGACCCAGTACTTC,CAGRLAGGPGETQYF
TRBJ2-4,once,TRBD1,TRBV7-9,TGTGCCAGCAGCTTAGCAGGGGACAGCGCAAAAAACATTCAGTACTTC,CASSLAGDSAKNIQYF
TRBJ2-3,NA,NA,TRBV25-1,TGTGCCACCAAGGGGGTGCTAGGGGCGCAGTATTTT,CATKGVLGAQYF
TRBJ2-2,NA,NA,TRBV19,TGTGCCAGTAGTCCACAGGGTAGGGCCGGGGAGCTGTTTTTT,CASSPQGRAGELFF
TRBJ1-6,NA,NA,TRBV7-2,TGTGCCAGCAGCTCCACGGGACACCCGAATTCACCCCTCCACTTT,CASSSTGHPNSPLHF
TRBJ2-7,NA,NA,TRBV13,TGTGCCAGCAGCTTAGCTATCGGACTGCAATCCTACGAGCAGTACTTC,CASSLAIGLQSYEQYF
TRBJ1-3,NA,NA,TRBV7-9,TGTGCCAGCAGCCGCGAAATCTCTGGAAACACCATATATTTT,CASSREISGNTIYF
TRBJ2-1,NA,NA,TRBV29-1,TGCAGCGGTCTGAGGCACGCCAGTTCGGATGAGCAGTTCTTC,CSGLRHASSDEQFF
TRBJ2-2,NA,TRBD1,TRBV6-1,TGTGCCAGCAGTGAAGCGGTCTTAGGGGGCCCCGGAGGGGAGCTGTTTTTT,CASSEAVLGGPGGELFF
TRBJ2-2,NA,NA,TRBV14,TGTGCCAGCAGCCAGGCCGGACAGCCCGCGAACACCGGGGAGCTGTTTTTT,CASSQAGQPANTGELFF
TRBJ2-3,NA,TRBD2,TRBV30,TGTGCCTGGAGAGGGACTAGCCGGTGGACGCAGTATTTT,CAWRGTSRWTQYF
TRBJ1-5,once,NA,TRBV30,TGTGCCTGGAATTACGGTGTGGGCAATCAGCCCCAGCATTTT,CAWNYGVGNQPQHF
TRBJ2-2,NA,NA,TRBV9,TGTGCCAGCAGCCCCCGGACAGAGAACACCGGGGAGCTGTTTTTT,CASSPRTENTGELFF
TRBJ2-7,NA,NA,TRBV6-5,TGTGCCAGCAGTCTCGTTAAGGGGTACGAGCAGTACTTC,CASSLVKGYEQYF
TRBJ1-1,few,NA,TRBV5-1,TGCGCCAGCAGCATACAGGGAATTGAAGCTTTCTTT,CASSIQGIEAFF
TRBJ1-5,NA,NA,TRBV27,TGTGCCAGCACCCCTGAGCGAGGTCAGCCCCAGCATTTT,CASTPERGQPQHF
TRBJ1-4,NA,NA,TRBV6-6,TGTGCCAGCAGGAGGGTTGAAAAACTGTTTTTT,CASRRVEKLFF
TRBJ2-1,NA,TRBD2,TRBV7-2,TGTGCCAGCAGCAAACAGACTAGCGGGAGCTCCTACAATGAGCAGTTCTTC,CASSKQTSGSSYNEQFF
TRBJ1-4,NA,TRBD1,TRBV28,TGTGCCAGCAGCCATGACAGGGTTAATGAAAAACTGTTTTTT,CASSHDRVNEKLFF
TRBJ1-6,once,TRBD1,TRBV27,TGTGCCAGCAGTTTTTCCGGGACAGGGAGCTCCTATAATTCACCCCTCCACTTT,CASSFSGTGSSYNSPLHF
TRBJ2-2,few,NA,TRBV27,TGTGCCAGCTGGTCGGGACAAACCTATTTCACCGGGGAGCTGTTTTTT,CASWSGQTYFTGELFF
TRBJ1-3,NA,NA,TRBV12-5,TGTGCTAGTGGTTTGGTACCTGCGGCTGGAAACACCATATATTTT,CASGLVPAAGNTIYF
TRBJ1-3,NA,TRBD1,TRBV6-5,TGTGCCAGCAGGCAGGGGGGCTTTATTGGAAACACCATATATTTT,CASRQGGFIGNTIYF
TRBJ1-2,few,NA,TRBV6-1,TGTGCCAGCAGGGGGGAGGGCGAAAATGGCTACACCTTC,CASRGEGENGYTF
TRBJ2-3,NA,NA,TRBV6-5,TGTGCCAGCAGTTACGTTAAAGGCAGGACAGATACGCAGTATTTT,CASSYVKGRTDTQYF
TRBJ2-3,NA,TRBD2,TRBV5-1,TGCGCCAGCTCCCCGGGACTAGCGGGCGCAGATACGCAGTATTTT,CASSPGLAGADTQYF
TRBJ1-1,NA,NA,TRBV25-1,TGTGCCAGCAGGGAAGACAGGATGAGTATTGAAGCTTTCTTT,CASREDRMSIEAFF
TRBJ2-7,NA,NA,TRBV5-4,TGTGCCAGCAGCTTGGCCCCGGGAGTCGGGAACGAGCAGTACTTC,CASSLAPGVGNEQYF
TRBJ2-2,few,NA,TRBV2,TGTGCCAGCAGTCGCGGGGGCCCGAACACCGGGGAGCTGTTTTTT,CASSRGGPNTGELFF
TRBJ2-1,NA,NA,TRBV11-2,TGTGCCAGCAGTCGACAGTTTTCGGCGGATGAGCAGTTCTTC,CASSRQFSADEQFF
TRBJ2-7,NA,NA,TRBV14,TGTGCCAGCAGTAGCACGCCCTACGAGCAGTACTTC,CASSSTPYEQYF